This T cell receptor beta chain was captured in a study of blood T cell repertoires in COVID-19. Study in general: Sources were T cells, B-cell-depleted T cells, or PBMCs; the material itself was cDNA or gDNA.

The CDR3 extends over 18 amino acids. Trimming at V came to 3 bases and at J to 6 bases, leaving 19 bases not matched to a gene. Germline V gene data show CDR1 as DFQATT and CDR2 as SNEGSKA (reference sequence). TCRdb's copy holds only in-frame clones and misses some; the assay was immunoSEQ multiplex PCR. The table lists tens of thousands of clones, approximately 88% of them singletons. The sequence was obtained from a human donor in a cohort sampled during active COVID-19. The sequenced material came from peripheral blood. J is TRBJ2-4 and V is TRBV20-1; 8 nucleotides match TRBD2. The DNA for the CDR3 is TGCAGTGCTAGTATCGCGGGGGTTGGGCCGGGAGGGCTAAACATTCAGTACTTC. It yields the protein CSASIAGVGPGGLNIQYF.